This T cell receptor beta chain is from a study of technical replicates of blood from a handful of donors. The repertoire was sequenced with immunoSEQ multiplex PCR; TCRdb's copy has only in-frame clones and lacks some. This table holds 70,000 to 95,000 clones, about 97% found once. The sample holds one count of this clone. The receptor was derived from a human donor in good health. The sequencing input was T cells isolated from PBMCs.

The CDR3 nucleotides are TGTGCCAGCACCAGCACCGGGACAGGGCTAACTGGGGCCAACGTCCTGACTTTC. It encodes CASTSTGTGLTGANVLTF. The chain has TRBV28 and TRBJ2-6; 9 bases line up with TRBD1. The CDR3 is 18 residues long. The V gene end was trimmed by 7 bases and the J gene end by 2 bases; junction bases not matched to a gene: 12. Germline-derived CDR1 and CDR2 are MDHEN and SYDVKM.